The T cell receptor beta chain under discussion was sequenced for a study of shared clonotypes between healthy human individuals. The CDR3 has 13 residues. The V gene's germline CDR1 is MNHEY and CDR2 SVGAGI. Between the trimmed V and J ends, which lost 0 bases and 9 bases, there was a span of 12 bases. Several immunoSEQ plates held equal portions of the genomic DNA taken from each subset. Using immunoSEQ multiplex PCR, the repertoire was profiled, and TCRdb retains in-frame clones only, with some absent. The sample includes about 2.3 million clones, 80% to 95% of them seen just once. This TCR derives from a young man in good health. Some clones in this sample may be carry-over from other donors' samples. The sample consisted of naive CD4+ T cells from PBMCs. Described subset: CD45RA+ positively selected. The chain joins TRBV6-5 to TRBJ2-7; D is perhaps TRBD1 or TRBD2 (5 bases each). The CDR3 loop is CASSYSRGVGQYF. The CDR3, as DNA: TGTGCCAGCAGTTACTCGAGGGGAGTCGGGCAGTACTTC.